This T cell receptor (beta chain) was recorded in a study of blood T cell repertoires in COVID-19 (dated by TCRdb to 2018 to 2021). Looking at the study overall: Samples covering the acute and convalescent phases of COVID-19 were provided by collaborators in the United States, Italy and Spain. The material from the prospective study consisted of cDNA or gDNA derived from T cells, B-cell-depleted T cells, or PBMCs. Subjects who had been exposed to COVID-19, were actively infected with it, or had recovered from it provided the deeply sampled blood TCRbeta repertoires that made up the dataset. The repertoires were released in a freely available public database meant as a resource for research on the immune response to SARS-CoV-2. Samples were obtained from the ongoing ImmuneRACE study (first 160 participants) and from about 1,300 subjects provided by 6 global collaborators. The sample metadata nearly always contained a de-identified subject ID, COVID-19 status, age in years and sex. HLA class I and class II types, where available, came from metadata supplied by the sample provider rather than from assay-based typing. The study at large found these results: The quantity of clinical and demographic metadata differed by source and by participant and was supplied without curation.

TCRbeta CDR3 regions were amplified from genomic DNA by means of the immunoSEQ Assay, a bias-controlled multiplex PCR. Under the source paper's analysis protocol: Within the assay, amplification of reference gene primers was used to estimate how many nucleated cells each sample contained. To quantify the absolute abundance of each unique TCRbeta CDR3 rearrangement, sequence reads were collapsed and filtered. Productive Simpson clonality was computed per sample as the square root of Simpson's diversity index over productive rearrangements. This is the immuneACCESS table as TCRdb keeps it, with only in-frame sequences that have V and J called. A part of the clones is gone; compared with another copy, unresolved V genes explain less than half, and the rest is unexplained. D and trimming were read from the DNA, whereas the V and J calls and clone size are those reported in that table. The sample table lists fewer than 400,000 clones, 86% of them with a count of one. The ten biggest clones cover about 4.6% of the sample.

This clone was observed a few times. Its antigen remains undetermined. No per-base quality is available; no much larger clone lies one base away. In the prospective study, participants were roughly 18 to 95 years old, resided in fewer than 25 geographic areas of the United States, and were enrolled through a virtual design. To assign participants to cohorts, the prospective study relied on clinical history that participants themselves reported in a screening survey and a study questionnaire. For ImmuneRACE Cohort 3, a participant was defined as recovered based on two consecutive negative NP/OP PCR tests, clearance by a healthcare professional, or resolution of symptoms. Mobile phlebotomists in the prospective study collected whole blood, serum and a nasopharyngeal or oropharyngeal swab from every participant. Over an approximately 2-month period, participants in the prospective study had the option of providing additional blood draws and questionnaires. Prospective study blood samples were shipped either frozen or at room temperature before DNA extraction.

Including the terminal cysteine and phenylalanine, the CDR3 comprises 12 residues. Only CDR3 DNA is held: 36 bases, read in frame from base 1. V sheds 5 bases and J sheds 7 bases, leaving 12 bases between their ends. The germline V gene gives CDR1 as MNHEY and CDR2 as SVGEGT. This receptor chain uses TRBV6-2 or TRBV6-3 and TRBJ2-7, with the D segment identity uncertain. Sequencing input: PBMCs or T cells enriched from blood (not recorded which). This receptor was obtained from a young man who had recovered from COVID-19. CDR3 region: CASSASSREQYF. The base sequence is TGTGCCAGCAGTGCCTCATCGAGAGAGCAGTACTTC.